This is a list of T cell receptor beta chains from one sample in a study of CD8+ T cells in alopecia areata. The data were produced by immunoSEQ multiplex PCR, yet TCRdb's version contains in-frame clones alone and is incomplete. Of over 85,000 clones listed, about 58% are singletons. Sample: CD8+ T cells sorted from blood, taken at week 4, from a patient treated with tofacitinib. The receptor set was obtained from a human donor with alopecia areata. The CDR3 runs from the conserved cysteine through the conserved F or W. The D gene is left open where the match is weak. The size field is filled for only some rows; it gives once, few, many or a size class.

D gene	V gene	J gene	clone size	CDR3 protein	CDR3 DNA
-	TRBV7-9	TRBJ1-4	-	CASSPDGLTNEKLFF	TGTGCCAGCAGCCCGGACGGCCTTACGAATGAAAAACTGTTTTTT
-	TRBV7-3	TRBJ1-1	-	CASSPQGRGTEAFF	TGTGCCAGCAGCCCTCAGGGGCGGGGGACTGAAGCTTTCTTT
TRBD2	TRBV18	TRBJ2-3	-	CASSPPTSGLTDTQYF	TGTGCCAGCTCACCACCGACTAGCGGGCTGACAGATACGCAGTATTTT
TRBD1	TRBV23-1	TRBJ2-7	-	CASRPGTASYEQYF	TGCGCCAGCAGACCGGGGACAGCCTCCTACGAGCAGTACTTC
TRBD1	TRBV27	TRBJ2-5	-	CASSLGTGLRQETQYF	TGTGCCAGCAGTTTGGGGACAGGGCTCCGACAAGAGACCCAGTACTTC
TRBD1	TRBV29-1	TRBJ2-1	once	CSPDRDEQFF	TGCAGCCCGGACAGGGACGAGCAGTTCTTC
TRBD1	TRBV9	TRBJ2-7	-	CASSVGTGSDEQYF	TGTGCCAGCAGCGTAGGGACAGGGTCGGACGAGCAGTACTTC
-	TRBV7-9	TRBJ2-5	once	CASSPGLIQETQYF	TGTGCCAGCAGCCCGGGACTGATCCAAGAGACCCAGTACTTC
-	TRBV6-5	TRBJ1-6	-	CASSYSQGGGTPLHF	TGTGCCAGCAGTTACTCGCAGGGAGGAGGGACACCCCTCCACTTT
TRBD2	TRBV4-1	TRBJ2-7	once	CASSLVGTSGYEQYF	TGCGCCAGCAGCCTCGTTGGGACTAGCGGATACGAGCAGTACTTC
-	TRBV15	TRBJ2-4	-	CATSRPYDTEQNIQYF	TGTGCCACCAGCAGACCCTACGACACCGAACAAAACATTCAGTACTTC
-	TRBV27	TRBJ1-1	once	CASSLGANTEAFF	TGTGCCAGCAGTTTAGGCGCGAACACTGAAGCTTTCTTT
-	TRBV5-1	TRBJ2-1	-	CASSLVKNEQFF	TGCGCCAGCAGCTTGGTCAAGAATGAGCAGTTCTTC
-	TRBV7-9	TRBJ1-5	-	CASSLEQGGNQPQHF	TGTGCCAGCAGCTTAGAACAGGGAGGCAATCAGCCCCAGCATTTT
TRBD2	TRBV28	TRBJ2-3	few	CASSPETSITDTQYF	TGTGCCAGCAGCCCCGAGACTAGCATCACAGATACGCAGTATTTT
-	TRBV9	TRBJ2-5	few	CASSVVPGSQETQYF	TGTGCCAGCAGCGTAGTACCCGGCTCTCAGGAGACCCAGTACTTC
TRBD2	TRBV9	TRBJ2-2	-	CASSHFSGSGTGELFF	TGTGCCAGCAGCCACTTTAGCGGGTCCGGCACCGGGGAGCTGTTTTTT
-	TRBV5-1	TRBJ2-7	-	CASSSLRDGPSYEQYF	TGCGCCAGCAGCTCCCTCCGGGACGGTCCCTCCTACGAGCAGTACTTC
-	TRBV23-1	TRBJ1-2	few	CASSQWEATYGYTF	TGCGCCAGCAGTCAATGGGAGGCCACCTATGGCTACACCTTC
-	TRBV7-2	TRBJ2-3	-	CASSLSLSGFAADTQYF	TGTGCCAGCAGCTTATCTCTCTCGGGGTTCGCTGCAGATACGCAGTATTTT
TRBD2	TRBV4-1	TRBJ2-7	once	CASSHSGRGTHEQYF	TGCGCCAGCAGCCATAGCGGGAGGGGGACCCACGAGCAGTACTTC
-	TRBV13	TRBJ1-6	-	CASSSRGSSYNSPLHF	TGTGCCAGCAGCTCCCGGGGTAGCTCCTATAATTCACCCCTCCACTTT
TRBD1	TRBV9	TRBJ1-4	-	CASSPRQGWGVDEKLFF	TGTGCCAGCAGCCCTCGACAGGGTTGGGGTGTTGATGAAAAACTGTTTTTT
TRBD1	TRBV29-1	TRBJ1-1	few	CSVYRGIEAFF	TGCAGCGTTTACAGGGGGATTGAAGCTTTCTTT
TRBD1	TRBV23-1	TRBJ1-5	few	CASSQSSPSDRGSNQPQHF	TGCGCCAGCAGTCAATCGAGTCCCTCGGACAGGGGCTCCAATCAGCCCCAGCATTTT
-	TRBV7-9	TRBJ1-1	-	CASSLARLEAFF	TGTGCCAGCAGCTTAGCACGGTTGGAAGCTTTCTTT
-	TRBV27	TRBJ2-7	-	CASREQYF	TGTGCCAGCCGGGAGCAGTACTTC
-	TRBV5-1	TRBJ1-1	-	CASSPETGEAFF	TGCGCCAGCAGCCCGGAGACGGGTGAAGCTTTCTTT
-	TRBV4-3	TRBJ1-2	few	CASSQAGGDYGYTF	TGCGCCAGCAGCCAAGCTGGGGGAGACTATGGCTACACCTTC
-	TRBV19	TRBJ2-5	-	CASSTGVAQETQYF	TGTGCCAGTAGTACGGGAGTGGCCCAAGAGACCCAGTACTTC
-	TRBV29-1	TRBJ2-7	few	CSVEVKPGYEQYF	TGCAGCGTTGAAGTTAAGCCGGGATACGAGCAGTACTTC
-	TRBV19	TRBJ1-5	few	CASTDGGGQPQHF	TGTGCCAGTACCGATGGGGGGGGACAGCCCCAGCATTTT
TRBD1	TRBV6-5	TRBJ1-5	-	CASSYRQGNQPQHF	TGTGCCAGCAGTTACCGACAGGGGAATCAGCCCCAGCATTTT
TRBD1	TRBV2	TRBJ1-2	-	CARRQGGGYTF	TGTGCCAGAAGACAGGGGGGCGGCTACACCTTC
TRBD2	TRBV4-3	TRBJ2-7	-	CASSQEAGGRSYEQYF	TGCGCCAGCAGCCAAGAAGCGGGAGGGCGCTCCTACGAGCAGTACTTC
-	TRBV4-2	TRBJ2-7	-	CASSPPGRGSYEQYF	TGTGCCAGCAGCCCCCCGGGTAGGGGCTCCTACGAGCAGTACTTC
TRBD2	TRBV27	TRBJ2-1	few	CASSFSAGGLNEQFF	TGTGCCAGCAGTTTCTCAGCGGGAGGGTTGAATGAGCAGTTCTTC
-	TRBV6-6	TRBJ2-7	-	CASSYSAGFEQYF	TGTGCCAGCAGTTACTCGGCAGGGTTTGAGCAGTACTTC
-	TRBV7-2	TRBJ2-7	-	CASSSTYEQYF	TGTGCCAGCAGCTCCACCTACGAGCAGTACTTC
-	TRBV2	TRBJ1-1	-	CASSEGLWQGKDTEAFF	TGTGCCAGCAGTGAAGGTCTGTGGCAGGGGAAGGACACTGAAGCTTTCTTT
-	TRBV27	TRBJ2-2	-	CASSWQGSGELFF	TGTGCCAGCAGTTGGCAGGGGTCCGGGGAGCTGTTTTTT
-	TRBV5-8	TRBJ1-2	-	CASSLIDREGYTF	TGTGCCAGCAGCTTGATTGACCGGGAGGGCTACACCTTC
-	TRBV13	TRBJ2-1	-	CASRAGSSNEQFF	TGTGCCAGCAGAGCAGGGAGCAGCAATGAGCAGTTCTTC
-	TRBV7-9	TRBJ2-5	few	CASSLVREETQYF	TGTGCCAGCAGCTTAGTTCGTGAGGAGACCCAGTACTTC
-	TRBV27	TRBJ2-7	-	CASSLSTRGYEQYF	TGTGCCAGCAGTTTATCGACTAGAGGTTACGAGCAGTACTTC
-	TRBV6-5	TRBJ2-1	-	CASSYSIEDEQFF	TGTGCCAGCAGTTACTCGATTGAGGACGAGCAGTTCTTC
-	TRBV30	TRBJ2-7	-	CAWSVSSGRYF	TGTGCCTGGAGTGTCTCCTCCGGCCGGTACTTC
-	TRBV27	TRBJ1-2	few	CASSHSLGGVPNGYTF	TGTGCCAGCAGCCATTCCCTCGGGGGCGTTCCTAATGGCTACACCTTC
TRBD1	TRBV27	TRBJ1-2	-	CASSPQGARGYTF	TGTGCCAGCAGTCCTCAGGGGGCGCGGGGCTACACCTTC
-	TRBV4-1	TRBJ1-2	few	CASSQETYPGTTGGYTF	TGCGCCAGCAGCCAAGAAACTTACCCAGGGACTACTGGTGGCTACACCTTC
-	TRBV5-1	TRBJ2-1	few	CASSLSGYNEQFF	TGCGCCAGCAGCTTGTCTGGGTACAATGAGCAGTTCTTC
TRBD2	TRBV28	TRBJ2-1	-	CASTLREGVRNEQFF	TGTGCCAGCACCCTACGGGAGGGGGTCCGGAATGAGCAGTTCTTC
TRBD1	TRBV30	TRBJ2-7	once	CAWETGVMNEQYF	TGTGCCTGGGAGACAGGGGTTATGAACGAGCAGTACTTC
-	TRBV7-9	TRBJ1-2	-	CATELRSVPGEGYTF	TGTGCCACCGAACTTCGGTCAGTCCCGGGAGAAGGCTACACCTTC
-	TRBV5-1	TRBJ2-1	-	CASSLFNNEQFF	TGCGCCAGCAGCTTGTTTAACAATGAGCAGTTCTTC
-	TRBV7-9	TRBJ1-2	-	CASSLGFYGYTF	TGTGCCAGCAGCTTAGGGTTTTATGGCTACACCTTC
-	TRBV27	TRBJ2-3	-	CASSFVGASSTDTQYF	TGTGCCAGCAGTTTTGTGGGGGCCTCCAGCACAGATACGCAGTATTTT
-	TRBV30	TRBJ1-2	-	CAWRGESYGYTF	TGTGCCTGGAGGGGGGAAAGCTATGGCTACACCTTC
TRBD1	TRBV4-1	TRBJ1-4	-	CASSPWTGGNEKLFF	TGCGCCAGCAGCCCGTGGACAGGGGGGAATGAAAAACTGTTTTTT